Included here is one T cell receptor (beta chain) sequence, with context. The method was immunoSEQ multiplex PCR; TCRdb's version includes in-frame clones alone and lacks a portion of them. Among around 120,000 clones listed, approximately 94% were seen once. The data originate from a study of control samples from healthy donors and cancer patients. CDR3 length: 16 amino acids. Trimming pared 7 bases from V and 2 bases from J, leaving 20 bases between. Sequenced sample: blood. The gene calls are TRBV23-1 and TRBJ1-2; D perhaps matches TRBD1 (6 bases). TRBV23-1 is an open reading frame, and its role is uncertain. This receptor was taken from a man aged 30 to 45 in good health. Here the CDR3 reads CASIPGGGTGNYGYTF. CDR3 sequence (DNA): TGCGCCAGCATCCCGGGGGGGGGTACAGGGAACTATGGCTACACCTTC.